A selection of T cell receptor beta chains follows, all from one sample in a study of blood T cell repertoires in COVID-19. The data were produced by immunoSEQ multiplex PCR, yet TCRdb's version contains in-frame clones alone and is incomplete. The sample consists of under 500,000 clones, 85% to 90% of them appearing once. The sequenced sample was PBMCs or T cells enriched from blood (not recorded which). The receptors originated from a man between 25 and 39 years old who had recovered from COVID-19. Both conserved end residues are part of each CDR3. D genes are given only for firm matches. Clone size, where shown, is once, few, many, or a class for clones that have expanded.

CDR3aa: CASSLPGGVYGYTF
CDR3nt: TGTGCCAGCAGTTTGCCAGGGGGCGTCTATGGCTACACCTTC
d_gene: TRBD1
v_gene: TRBV28
j_gene: TRBJ1-2
abundance: -

CDR3aa: CASRQWVRGLTEAFF
CDR3nt: TGTGCCAGCAGGCAGTGGGTCAGGGGGCTTACTGAAGCTTTCTTT
d_gene: TRBD1
v_gene: TRBV7-9
j_gene: TRBJ1-1
abundance: -

CDR3aa: CASSSGQGLTGELFF
CDR3nt: TGTGCCAGCAGCTCCGGACAGGGACTCACCGGGGAGCTGTTTTTT
d_gene: TRBD1
v_gene: TRBV3-1/TRBV3-2
j_gene: TRBJ2-2
abundance: few

CDR3aa: CASSPQGADGELFF
CDR3nt: TGTGCCAGCAGCCCCCAAGGGGCGGACGGGGAGCTGTTTTTT
d_gene: -
v_gene: TRBV5-4
j_gene: TRBJ2-2
abundance: -

CDR3aa: CASSLTAGNTIYF
CDR3nt: TGTGCCAGCAGCTTGACAGCTGGAAACACCATATATTTT
d_gene: -
v_gene: TRBV11-3
j_gene: TRBJ1-3
abundance: few

CDR3aa: CSVELRTNTGELFF
CDR3nt: TGCAGCGTTGAACTGCGGACGAACACCGGGGAGCTGTTTTTT
d_gene: -
v_gene: TRBV29-1
j_gene: TRBJ2-2
abundance: -

CDR3aa: CATNRGVSGGTGELFF
CDR3nt: TGTGCCACCAACAGGGGGGTTAGCGGAGGCACCGGGGAGCTGTTTTTT
d_gene: TRBD1
v_gene: TRBV19
j_gene: TRBJ2-2
abundance: -

CDR3aa: CASSLGAGASEQFF
CDR3nt: TGTGCCAGCAGTTTGGGAGCAGGGGCTTCTGAGCAGTTCTTC
d_gene: -
v_gene: TRBV27
j_gene: TRBJ2-1
abundance: -

CDR3aa: CASSPGPLAAFF
CDR3nt: TGTGCCAGCTCCCCTGGGCCCCTGGCTGCTTTCTTT
d_gene: -
v_gene: TRBV18
j_gene: TRBJ1-1
abundance: once

CDR3aa: CASSLAPGSSYEQYF
CDR3nt: TGCGCCAGCAGCTTGGCCCCGGGTAGCTCCTACGAGCAGTACTTC
d_gene: -
v_gene: TRBV5-1
j_gene: TRBJ2-7
abundance: -

CDR3aa: CASSTTDRGRDNSPLHF
CDR3nt: TGTGCCAGCAGTACCACAGACAGGGGGCGGGATAATTCACCCCTCCACTTT
d_gene: TRBD1
v_gene: TRBV27
j_gene: TRBJ1-6
abundance: -

CDR3aa: CASTSTGGGQPQHF
CDR3nt: TGTGCCAGTACCTCGACAGGGGGAGGACAGCCCCAGCATTTT
d_gene: TRBD1
v_gene: TRBV19
j_gene: TRBJ1-5
abundance: few

CDR3aa: CASYSGANVLTF
CDR3nt: TGTGCCAGCTACTCTGGGGCCAACGTCCTGACTTTC
d_gene: -
v_gene: TRBV28
j_gene: TRBJ2-6
abundance: once

CDR3aa: CASSFGSGETFF
CDR3nt: TGTGCCAGCAGTTTTGGATCGGGAGAGACGTTTTTT
d_gene: -
v_gene: TRBV12-3/TRBV12-4
j_gene: TRBJ1-4
abundance: -

CDR3aa: CASSFSGGTPYEQYF
CDR3nt: TGTGCCAGCAGCTTCAGCGGCGGTACCCCCTACGAGCAGTACTTC
d_gene: -
v_gene: TRBV7-4
j_gene: TRBJ2-7
abundance: -

CDR3aa: CASRARDSPYNEQFF
CDR3nt: TGTGCCAGCAGGGCCAGGGACAGCCCCTACAATGAGCAGTTCTTC
d_gene: TRBD1
v_gene: TRBV9
j_gene: TRBJ2-1
abundance: once